This T cell receptor (beta chain) originates from a study of T cells in Graves' hyperthyroidism and ophthalmopathy. Overall study: Peripheral blood samples were taken at initial diagnosis, prior to any treatment.

Template material for amplifying TCR beta CDR3 regions consisted of RNA transcripts. The TCR CDR3 was amplified in a first-round RT-PCR using the HTBI primer set. TCRdb reanalysed the multiplex PCR reads using MiXCR and keeps one entry per CDR3 protein. The table records 350,000 to 400,000 distinct CDR3 sequences, under 20% of them present only once. Clinical symptoms, serum thyroxine, TRAb, thyroid ultrasound and orbital computed tomography informed diagnoses. The CDR3 extends over 11 amino acids. The germline CDR1 and CDR2 sequences are DFQATT and SNEGSKA (reference sequence). V was cut by 5 bases and J by 5 bases, with 9 bases left in between. Overall study findings and caveats: A model of 13 V-J features distinguished ophthalmopathy from stable hyperthyroidism.

For this clonotype: The antigen remains undetermined.

This receptor was obtained from a man younger than 35 with Graves' ophthalmopathy. The chain carries TRBV20-1 and TRBJ2-5; D gene unclear. The specimen was blood. The CDR3 coding sequence is TGCAGTGCTGATACCGGGGAGACCCAGTACTTC. Encoded protein: CSADTGETQYF.